The 25 T cell receptor beta chains below were found in one sample sequenced in a study of shared clonotypes between healthy human individuals. Only in-frame clones appear in the TCRdb table, and some are missing; sequencing was by immunoSEQ multiplex PCR. The table includes about 230,000 clones, 65% detected once. Sequences were obtained from memory CD4+ T cells sorted from blood. Noted subset: CD45RA-negative fraction. The receptors come from a man in his thirties or forties in good health.

The V and J genes are TRBV28 and TRBJ2-1; TRBD1 matches 9 bases. The CDR3 sequence is 15 residues long. Germline V gene lookup returns CDR1 MDHEN and CDR2 SYDVKM. The DNA of the CDR3 is TGTGCGAGCCGGCGCGGGACAGGGTTATACAATGAGCAGTTCTTC. This encodes CASRRGTGLYNEQFF.

This rearrangement joins TRBV7-8 to TRBJ2-6, with unresolved D. Germline V CDR1 and CDR2: SGHVS, FQNEAQ. The length of the CDR3 is 17 residues. V shed 5 bases and J shed 5 bases, with 19 bases lying between them. The CDR3 reads CASSKHLPQSRANVLTF. DNA for the CDR3: TGTGCCAGCAGCAAACATCTCCCACAAAGTCGGGCCAACGTCCTGACTTTC.

The genes are TRBV11-2 and TRBJ2-1; a possible D gene is TRBD1 (6 bases). Trimming left V 6 bases short and J 7 bases short, with 10 bases between. CDR3 length: 12 residues. CDR1 SGHAT and CDR2 FQNNGV come from the germline V gene. CDR3 protein: CASSPDRNEQFF. CDR3 nucleotides: TGTGCCAGCAGTCCGGACAGAAATGAGCAGTTCTTC.

This clone has at least ten counts. The V call is TRBV7-2, the J call TRBJ2-7; D unclear. Germline CDR1 is SGHTA and CDR2 is FQGNSA. The CDR3 contains 11 residues. V lost 8 bases, J lost 5 bases, and 10 bases lay in between. DNA of the CDR3: TGTGCCAGCGGGCCCTCTGACGAGCAGTACTTC. Its translation is CASGPSDEQYF.

Only one count was recorded for this clone. This chain links TRBV14 with TRBJ2-5; the D is unclear. This CDR3 is 15 amino acids long. The V end lost 1 base, the J end lost 0 bases, and 9 bases lay between the germline ends. CDR1 and CDR2 from the germline V gene are SGHDN and FVKESK. Here the CDR3 DNA reads TGTGCCAGCAGCCAAGGACCGAACAACCAAGAGACCCAGTACTTC. This codes for CASSQGPNNQETQYF.

The chain uses TRBV2 and TRBJ1-2, with 7 bases matching TRBD1. Looked up from germline, CDR1 is SNHLY and CDR2 is FYNNEI. The ends lost 6 bases at V and 2 bases at J; junction bases unmatched: 3. The CDR3 runs to 13 residues. The CDR3 DNA reads as TGTGCCAGCAGCACAGGGGAAAACTATGGCTACACCTTC. It is translated as CASSTGENYGYTF.

This clone showed up just a few times. The rearrangement links TRBV28 to TRBJ2-1; no clear D gene. Deletions cut 3 bases from V and 6 bases from J, with 3 bases between. The CDR3 loop spans 11 amino acids. CDR1 and CDR2 from the germline V gene are MDHEN and SYDVKM. The CDR3 nucleotides are TGTGCCAGCAGTTTTTTCAATGAGCAGTTCTTC. The encoded protein is CASSFFNEQFF.

The chain employs TRBV19 and TRBJ2-7, with D uncertain. This CDR3 has 12 amino acids. Trimming took off 6 bases at V and 0 bases at J, with 6 bases between the two ends. Germline V CDR1 and CDR2: LNHDA, SQIVND (reference sequence). CDR3 residues: CASRRASYEQYF. The CDR3 DNA reads TGTGCCAGTAGAAGGGCCTCCTACGAGCAGTACTTC. The full variable domain, with the rest looked up from reference TRBV19 and TRBJ2-7, is DGGITQSPKYLFRKEGQNVTLSCEQNLNHDAMYWYRQDPGQGLRLIYYSQIVNDFQKGDIAEGYSVSREKKESFPLTVTSAQKNPTAFYLCASRRASYEQYFGPGTRLTVT.

This clone was seen a handful of times. V usage is TRBV5-1 and J usage is TRBJ2-1; TRBD2 matches at 10 bases. Germline CDR1 is SGHRS and CDR2 is YFSETQ. The ends lost 4 bases at V and 3 bases at J; junction bases unmatched: 4. The CDR3 consists of 15 residues. The DNA of the CDR3 is TGCGCCAGCAGCCTCGGGACTAGCGACTACAATGAGCAGTTCTTC. Its translation is CASSLGTSDYNEQFF.

The chain uses TRBV30 and TRBJ2-7, with 10 bases aligning to TRBD1. The CDR3 has 14 residues. The V segment lost 7 bases and the J segment 3 bases; nucleotides outside the gene matches: 9. CDR1 GTSNPN and CDR2 SVGIG come from the germline V gene (reference sequence). The CDR3 region is CASQFRDRGYEQYF. In nucleotides, the CDR3 is TGTGCCTCGCAGTTCCGGGACAGGGGCTACGAGCAGTACTTC.

Notes on this clone: Other DNA sequences from this sample encode an identical CDR3 as well. The V call is TRBV11-2, the J call TRBJ2-5, with no clear D. The germline CDR1 and CDR2 sequences are SGHAT and FQNNGV. The CDR3 extends over 14 amino acids. Deletions cut 1 base from V and 1 base from J, with 7 bases between. The CDR3 nucleotides are TGTGCCAGCAGCTTAGGAACGGGCCAAGAGACCCAGTACTTC. This translates into CASSLGTGQETQYF. Full variable domain (missing parts from reference TRBV11-2 and TRBJ2-5): EAGVAQSPRYKIIEKRQSVAFWCNPISGHATLYWYQQILGQGPKLLIQFQNNGVVDDSQLPKDRFSAERLKGVDSTLKIQPAKLEDSAVYLCASSLGTGQETQYFGPGTRLLVL.

This clone was counted between two and nine times. The genes are TRBV6-5 and TRBJ2-7; the match to TRBD1 covers 10 bases. Trimming removed 0 bases from V and 6 bases from J; junction bases left unmatched: 2. The CDR3 is 14 residues long. Germline CDR1 MNHEY, CDR2 SVGAGI. This chain's CDR3 is CASSYSGQGSEQYF. For the CDR3, the DNA is TGTGCCAGCAGTTACTCGGGACAGGGGAGCGAGCAGTACTTC.

This chain links TRBV12-5 with TRBJ2-1, with 16 bases lining up with TRBD2. CDR1 LGHNT and CDR2 FRNRAP come from the germline V gene. The CDR3 is 18 residues long. Trimming cost V 1 base and J 7 bases; bases outside gene matches: 7. As DNA, the CDR3 is TGTGCTAGTGGTTTGGGGGGACTAGCGGGAGGGCCGTGTAATGAGCAGTTCTTC. Its translation is CASGLGGLAGGPCNEQFF.

The V gene is TRBV18, the J gene TRBJ2-5; D remains unclear. Germline CDR1 is KGHSH and CDR2 is LQKENI. The CDR3 runs to 15 residues. V lost 3 bases to trimming and J lost 5 bases, with 16 bases between them. CDR3 in amino acids: CASSPDQGHRETQYF. The CDR3 DNA follows: TGTGCCAGCTCACCTGACCAAGGGCATCGGGAGACCCAGTACTTC.

This chain joins TRBV18 and TRBJ1-1; no clear D. In germline, CDR1 is KGHSH, CDR2 LQKENI. Trimming left V 2 bases short and J 0 bases short, with 4 bases between. The CDR3 loop spans 13 amino acids. Here the CDR3 reads CASSPAVNTEAFF. CDR3 DNA: TGTGCCAGCTCACCAGCAGTGAACACTGAAGCTTTCTTT.

V and J are TRBV11-2 and TRBJ2-3, with D uncertain. V was trimmed by 4 bases and J by 2 bases, leaving 13 bases between them. CDR1 is SGHAT and CDR2 is FQNNGV in the germline V gene. This CDR3 region has 15 residues. The CDR3 region has the DNA TGTGCCAGCAGCTCCCGTCGCAGATACACAGATACGCAGTATTTT. This translates into CASSSRRRYTDTQYF.

This chain uses TRBV28 with TRBJ1-5, with D tentatively TRBD1 (6 bases). Trimming took off 4 bases at V and 7 bases at J, with 11 bases between the two ends. The CDR3 spans 13 residues. Germline V CDR1 and CDR2: MDHEN, SYDVKM. CDR3 bases: TGTGCCAGCAGTTACAGGGATCGGCAGCCCCAGCATTTT. Translation: CASSYRDRQPQHF.

The table lists this clone with a few counts. The rearrangement uses TRBV27 and TRBJ2-2; D unresolved. CDR3 length equals 14 residues. V was pared by 3 bases and J by 6 bases, with 11 bases between. CDR1 and CDR2 from the germline V gene are MNHEY and SMNVEV (reference sequence). The CDR3 protein is CASSFRRLPGELFF. For the CDR3, the DNA is TGTGCCAGCAGTTTCAGGAGATTACCCGGGGAGCTGTTTTTT.

In this sample, this clone turned up once. This chain joins TRBV5-6 and TRBJ2-1, with D unresolved. Trimming cost V 1 base and J 8 bases, with 10 bases left between them. This CDR3 has 13 amino acids. Per the germline V gene, CDR1 is SGHDT and CDR2 is YYEEEE. The CDR3 sequence is CASSLSLIHEQFF. CDR3 nucleotides: TGTGCCAGCAGCTTGAGCCTCATCCATGAGCAGTTCTTC.

The chain uses TRBV11-2 and TRBJ2-4, with 9 bases aligning to TRBD2. The germline CDR1 and CDR2 sequences are SGHAT and FQNNGV. The CDR3 length is 19 residues. J lost 1 base, V lost 5 bases, and 15 bases had no gene match. CDR3 coding DNA: TGTGCCAGCAGCATTTACCCCCTTAGCGGGAGCTCGGCCAAAAACATTCAGTACTTC. Translation: CASSIYPLSGSSAKNIQYF.

This sequence joins TRBV6-5 and TRBJ2-5; D may match TRBD1 or TRBD2 (5 bases each). From germline, CDR1 is MNHEY and CDR2 SVGAGI. This CDR3 spans 14 amino acids. The V and J ends lost 5 bases and 5 bases respectively, with 15 bases between them. The CDR3 DNA is TGTGCCAGCAGTCGCGGAACAGGCGGGGAGACCCAGTACTTC. Amino acids: CASSRGTGGETQYF.

J is TRBJ2-7 and V is TRBV10-3, with 12 bases aligning to TRBD2. The CDR3 loop spans 15 amino acids. Germline V lookup: CDR1 ENHRY, CDR2 SYGVKD. Trimming took 4 bases from V and 4 from J; bases not matched to a gene: 5. This CDR3 reads CAISGTSGTIYEQYF. The CDR3 region has the DNA TGTGCCATCAGTGGGACTAGCGGGACTATTTACGAGCAGTACTTC.

V gene TRBV5-1 combines with J gene TRBJ1-1, with D uncertain. This CDR3 is 13 amino acids long. Germline V gene data show CDR1 as SGHRS and CDR2 as YFSETQ. Trimming shortened V by 0 bases and J by 10 bases, and 13 bases separated the two germline ends. CDR3 coding DNA: TGCGCCAGCAGCTTGGAGGGCGGGAATGGAGCTTTCTTT. Amino acid sequence: CASSLEGGNGAFF. The variable domain in full, with the rest retrieved from reference TRBV5-1 and TRBJ1-1, is KAGVTQTPRYLIKTRGQQVTLSCSPISGHRSVSWYQQTPGQGLQFLFEYFSETQRNKGNFPGRFSGRQFSNSRSEMNVSTLELGDSALYLCASSLEGGNGAFFGQGTRLTVV.

V and J are TRBV7-4 and TRBJ2-7, with TRBD2 matching 8 bases. V was clipped by 1 base and J by 2 bases; unmatched bases: 7. CDR1 is SGHVT and CDR2 is SQSDAQ in the germline V gene. The CDR3 consists of 16 residues. The CDR3 loop is CASSLDWVAGTYEQYF. Here the CDR3 DNA reads TGTGCCAGCAGCTTAGATTGGGTAGCGGGAACCTACGAGCAGTACTTC.

The chain links TRBV9 to TRBJ2-3, with D perhaps TRBD1 or TRBD2 (5 bases each). The ends were cut back, 0 bases at V and 2 bases at J, with 13 bases in the middle. The CDR3 runs 16 residues. CDR1 and CDR2 from the germline V gene are SGDLS and YYNGEE. Here the CDR3 DNA reads TGTGCCAGCAGCGTAGACCCGGGACGGTTCACAGATACGCAGTATTTT. Translating it yields CASSVDPGRFTDTQYF. Full variable domain (outside the CDR3, taken from reference TRBV9 and TRBJ2-3): DSGVTQTPKHLITATGQRVTLRCSPRSGDLSVYWYQQSLDQGLQFLIQYYNGEERAKGNILERFSAQQFPDLHSELNLSSLELGDSALYFCASSVDPGRFTDTQYFGPGTRLTVL.